This T cell receptor beta chain was documented in a study of beta chain features in type 1 diabetes. TCRB transcripts that were expressed got sequenced, as all of the isolated RNA had been reverse transcribed. Clones were read by immunoSEQ multiplex PCR, and TCRdb kept only the in-frame ones, dropping some. This table holds approximately 37,000 clones, around 60% found once. Germline lookup yields CDR1 SGHRS and CDR2 YFSETQ. The CDR3 runs to 15 residues. The V and J ends lost 0 bases and 1 base, in that order; junction bases with no gene match: 3. This clone occurred once. J is TRBJ2-5 and V is TRBV5-1; TRBD2 aligns across 7 bases. This TCR was sampled from a young woman in good health. The sample was Tregs from blood. The CDR3 DNA is TGCGCCAGCAGCTTGGGGGCGGGGGTCCAAGAGACCCAGTACTTC. This codes for CASSLGAGVQETQYF.